Each of the 26 T cell receptor beta chains below was sequenced from the same sample in a study of cytomegalovirus exposure and HLA in healthy donors. PCR employed 60 Vbeta and 13 Jbeta primers. Assay: immunoSEQ multiplex PCR; the TCRdb copy retains only in-frame clones and omits some. The table shows 150,000 or so clones, with approximately 77% occurring only once. The specimen was PBMCs. The receptors derive from a man aged 50-59 years in good health and CMV-seropositive.

The genes are TRBV7-9 and TRBJ1-1, with unresolved D. V was trimmed by 4 bases and J by 4 bases, leaving 13 bases between them. The CDR3 has 14 amino acids. Germline CDR1 is SEHNR and CDR2 is FQNEAQ (reference sequence). The CDR3 region is CASSSGVFVTEAFF. CDR3 DNA sequence: TGTGCCAGCAGCTCCGGAGTGTTTGTCACTGAAGCTTTCTTT.

The rearrangement uses TRBV10-2 and TRBJ1-6, with 8 bases fitting TRBD1. This CDR3 region has 15 residues. V shed 0 bases, J shed 10 bases, and the junction held 5 bases outside the gene matches. Germline lookup yields CDR1 WSHSY and CDR2 SAAADI. The CDR3 bases are TGCGCCAGCAGTGAGTCGGACAGGGTCGGATCACCCCTCCACTTT. Residues: CASSESDRVGSPLHF.

This chain links TRBV19 with TRBJ1-2; TRBD1 aligns across 8 bases. This CDR3 region has 16 residues. Germline V CDR1 and CDR2: LNHDA, SQIVND (reference sequence). The V and J ends lost 5 bases and 9 bases, in that order; junction bases with no gene match: 17. In DNA form, the CDR3 reads TGTGCCAGTAGTCTTACTCGGCAGGGGGCAGAGATTCGCTACACCTTC. It codes for CASSLTRQGAEIRYTF.

This clone was recorded a few times. The genes are TRBV9 and TRBJ1-6; TRBD1 agrees at 8 bases. Unmatched junction bases numbered 6, after V lost 4 bases and J lost 6 bases. This CDR3 region has 15 residues. Germline V gene lookup returns CDR1 SGDLS and CDR2 YYNGEE. The CDR3 is CASSLGQAGNSPLHF. The CDR3 coding sequence is TGTGCCAGCAGCTTGGGACAGGCGGGTAATTCACCCCTCCACTTT. Based on the CDR3 plus reference TRBV9 and TRBJ1-6, the full variable domain is DSGVTQTPKHLITATGQRVTLRCSPRSGDLSVYWYQQSLDQGLQFLIQYYNGEERAKGNILERFSAQQFPDLHSELNLSSLELGDSALYFCASSLGQAGNSPLHFGNGTRLTVT.

The chain combines TRBV20-1 with TRBJ1-1, with D uncertain. Per germline, CDR1 DFQATT and CDR2 SNEGSKA (reference sequence). This CDR3 spans 11 amino acids. V shed 3 bases and J shed 7 bases, with 9 bases lying between them. CDR3 DNA: TGCAGTGCTAGCAGACACCATGAAGCTTTCTTT. Its translation is CSASRHHEAFF.

The V gene is TRBV7-2, the J gene TRBJ2-5, with 14 positions matching TRBD2. The V and J ends lost 5 bases and 5 bases, in that order; junction bases with no gene match: 4. The CDR3 has 15 amino acids. The germline CDR1 and CDR2 sequences are SGHTA and FQGNSA. The CDR3 loop is CASSPTSGGAETQYF. The CDR3 nucleotides are TGTGCCAGCAGCCCGACTAGCGGGGGGGCGGAGACCCAGTACTTC.

The chain employs TRBV18 and TRBJ1-3; tentatively, D is TRBD1 (6 bases). The CDR3 is made up of 15 amino acids. The germline CDR1 and CDR2 sequences are KGHSH and LQKENI. V gave up 3 bases and J gave up 4 bases, with 13 bases separating them. This CDR3 reads CASSPDSSGGNTIYF. The CDR3 region has the DNA TGTGCCAGCTCACCGGACAGCTCGGGGGGAAACACCATATATTTT.

This CDR3 reads CASSQVSNYGYTF. The CDR3 DNA is TGCGCCAGCAGCCAAGTATCTAACTATGGCTACACCTTC. The gene calls are TRBV4-1 and TRBJ1-2, with no clear D. CDR3 length equals 13 residues. V was pared by 1 base and J by 0 bases, with 3 bases between. Germline V gives CDR1 MGHRA, CDR2 YSYEKL.

The chain carries TRBV6-5 and TRBJ1-4; D perhaps matches TRBD1 (5 bases). CDR1 MNHEY and CDR2 SVGAGI come from the germline V gene. The CDR3 totals 15 residues. Trimming took off 8 bases at V and 5 bases at J, with 18 bases between the two ends. CDR3 bases: TGTGCCAGCCAGGGTCGGTTTAAGGGAAATGAAAAACTGTTTTTT. As protein: CASQGRFKGNEKLFF.

This chain joins TRBV6-1 and TRBJ2-2; D not certain. The CDR3 is 14 residues long. Germline CDR1 reads MNHNS; CDR2 reads SASEGT. Trimming left V 10 bases short and J 4 bases short, with 16 bases between. The CDR3 reads CATRTDFGTGELFF. The CDR3 nucleotides read TGTGCCACTAGAACCGACTTTGGCACCGGGGAGCTGTTTTTT.

This chain links TRBV2 with TRBJ1-1; 7 bases fit TRBD1. Germline-derived CDR1 and CDR2 are SNHLY and FYNNEI. V shed 6 bases, J shed 6 bases, and the junction held 7 bases outside the gene matches. CDR3 size: 13 residues. In DNA form, the CDR3 reads TGTGCCAGCAGACCTACAGGGGCCGCTGAAGCTTTCTTT. Protein sequence: CASRPTGAAEAFF.

V gene TRBV4-3 combines with J gene TRBJ2-5; 7 bases are a match to TRBD2. The closer fit of TRBJ2-7 to the DNA end suggests the J call may be wrong. The CDR3 totals 15 residues. Looked up from germline, CDR1 is LGHNA and CDR2 is YSLEER. The CDR3 spells CASSSRAGSSYEQYF. DNA for the CDR3: TGCGCCAGCAGTAGCAGAGCGGGGAGCTCCTACGAGCAGTACTTC.

The sample holds a few counts of this clone. The V gene is TRBV9, the J gene TRBJ2-2; TRBD1 matches 9 bases. Per germline, CDR1 SGDLS and CDR2 YYNGEE. There are 14 residues in the CDR3. The junction had 5 bases not matched to a gene; V was cut back by 4 bases and J by 7 bases. CDR3 nucleotides: TGTGCCAGCAGCATCGGGACAGGGTTCGGGGAGCTGTTTTTT. Amino acids: CASSIGTGFGELFF. The full variable domain, in which reference TRBV9 and TRBJ2-2 provide the parts outside the CDR3, is DSGVTQTPKHLITATGQRVTLRCSPRSGDLSVYWYQQSLDQGLQFLIQYYNGEERAKGNILERFSAQQFPDLHSELNLSSLELGDSALYFCASSIGTGFGELFFGEGSRLTVL.

The chain has TRBV7-2 and TRBJ1-4, with 9 bases aligning to TRBD1. The V segment lost 4 bases and the J segment 6 bases; nucleotides outside the gene matches: 3. Germline CDR1 SGHTA, CDR2 FQGNSA. The CDR3 sequence is 14 residues long. The CDR3 region is CASSSQGAYEKLFF. CDR3 DNA sequence: TGTGCCAGCAGCTCACAGGGGGCGTATGAAAAACTGTTTTTT.

This clone was seen only a few times. The rearrangement uses TRBV7-8 and TRBJ2-2; 7 positions match TRBD1. V lost 5 bases, J lost 4 bases, and 10 bases stayed unmatched. The CDR3 is made up of 16 amino acids. The V gene's germline CDR1 is SGHVS and CDR2 FQNEAQ. The chain's CDR3 is CASSPTGTVTTGELFF. The CDR3 bases are TGTGCCAGCAGCCCCACGGGGACAGTAACCACCGGGGAGCTGTTTTTT.

This chain connects TRBV4-1 to TRBJ1-5; 10 bases align to TRBD1. The germline CDR1 and CDR2 sequences are MGHRA and YSYEKL. The J segment lost 7 bases and the V segment lost 0 bases, leaving 3 bases of the junction unmatched. The CDR3 is 15 residues long. In nucleotides, the CDR3 is TGCGCCAGCAGCCAAGAGGGACAGGGGCGGCAGCCCCAGCATTTT. Translating gives CASSQEGQGRQPQHF.

V and J are TRBV7-9 and TRBJ1-4; 8 bases match TRBD1. The CDR3 is 17 residues long. The V gene's germline CDR1 is SEHNR and CDR2 FQNEAQ (reference sequence). The J segment lost 0 bases and the V segment lost 2 bases, leaving 5 bases of the junction unmatched. The CDR3 is CASSLYRGDATNEKLFF. CDR3 nucleotides: TGTGCCAGCAGCTTATACAGGGGGGATGCAACTAATGAAAAACTGTTTTTT.

The chain joins TRBV5-4 to TRBJ1-1; 8 bases line up with TRBD1. From germline, CDR1 is SGHNT and CDR2 YYREEE (reference sequence). V gave up 0 bases and J gave up 0 bases; unmatched junction bases: 4. The CDR3 loop spans 16 amino acids. The CDR3 loop is CASSLGQGAMNTEAFF. CDR3 bases: TGTGCCAGCAGCTTGGGGCAGGGGGCCATGAACACTGAAGCTTTCTTT.

J is TRBJ2-7 and V is TRBV5-4; TRBD2 agrees at 11 bases. The CDR3 extends over 16 amino acids. V lost 1 base and J lost 6; bases outside the gene matches: 9. The germline V gene has CDR1 SGHNT and CDR2 YYREEE (reference sequence). This CDR3 is CASSLRLAGPTPEQYF. The DNA for the CDR3 is TGTGCCAGCAGCTTGAGACTAGCGGGGCCGACCCCCGAGCAGTACTTC.

The chain joins TRBV5-4 to TRBJ2-3; 10 bases are a match to TRBD1. CDR3 size: 16 residues. After removal of 0 bases from V and 4 bases from J, the junction contained 5 bases not matched to a gene. Germline V gene sequence: CDR1 SGHNT, CDR2 YYREEE (reference sequence). The CDR3 DNA is TGTGCCAGCAGCTTGGCTGGCGGGACAGGGGCAGATACGCAGTATTTT. Translation: CASSLAGGTGADTQYF. Complete variable domain (other parts from reference TRBV5-4 and TRBJ2-3): ETGVTQSPTHLIKTRGQQVTLRCSSQSGHNTVSWYQQALGQGPQFIFQYYREEENGRGNFPPRFSGLQFPNYSSELNVNALELDDSALYLCASSLAGGTGADTQYFGPGTRLTVL.

The chain links TRBV15 to TRBJ2-4, with TRBD1 matching over 8 bases. Looked up from germline, CDR1 is LNHNV and CDR2 is YYDKDF (reference sequence). The junction had 18 bases not matched to a gene; V was cut back by 3 bases and J by 2 bases. The CDR3 runs 20 residues. In DNA form, the CDR3 reads TGTGCCACCAGCAGCACCGAAAGATTCGACAGGGGCTGGACCAAAAACATTCAGTACTTC. Its translation: CATSSTERFDRGWTKNIQYF.

The rearrangement links TRBV9 to TRBJ1-2; TRBD1 matches 10 bases. Germline values: CDR1 SGDLS, CDR2 YYNGEE. This CDR3 contains 17 residues. V gave up 3 bases and J gave up 5 bases; unmatched junction bases: 13. The CDR3 coding sequence is TGTGCCAGCAGCGCGGGTTGGGACAGGGGCCCTTGGTATGGCTACACCTTC. Amino acids: CASSAGWDRGPWYGYTF.

This rearrangement joins TRBV4-3 to TRBJ1-4; 8 bases align to TRBD1. Germline V gene lookup returns CDR1 LGHNA and CDR2 YSLEER. V shed 4 bases and J 5 bases; nucleotides not matched to a gene: 9. The CDR3 consists of 16 residues. CDR3 protein: CASSLLGQGQNEKLFF. CDR3 nucleotides: TGCGCCAGCAGCCTACTCGGACAGGGACAAAATGAAAAACTGTTTTTT.

This clone showed up just a few times. The chain combines TRBV6-4 with TRBJ1-2; 7 nucleotides match TRBD1. The J segment lost 7 bases and the V segment lost 6 bases, leaving 17 bases of the junction unmatched. The CDR3 loop spans 16 amino acids. Germline lookup yields CDR1 MRHNA and CDR2 SNTAGT. CDR3 in amino acids: CASSGGGRDKRGGYTF. The CDR3 DNA sequence: TGTGCCAGCAGCGGAGGGGGCCGGGACAAACGGGGTGGCTACACCTTC.

In nucleotides, the CDR3 is TGTGCCAGCAGCCAAAAAGGGGGCGCGGGGAACACCATATATTTT. As protein: CASSQKGGAGNTIYF. The V gene is TRBV5-5, the J gene TRBJ1-3; 7 positions agree with TRBD1. With V trimmed by 4 bases and J by 7 bases, 11 bases remained unmatched. The germline V gene encodes CDR1 SGHKS and CDR2 YYEKEE (reference sequence). CDR3 length: 15 amino acids.

The CDR3 reads CASSLSRGRGSGGYTF. Written as DNA, the CDR3 is TGTGCCAGCAGCTTATCCCGGGGCAGGGGTAGTGGTGGCTACACCTTC. The chain uses TRBV7-9 and TRBJ1-2; a possible D gene is TRBD1 (6 bases). This CDR3 region has 16 residues. V dropped 2 bases and J dropped 7 bases, with 20 bases sitting between them. Germline V lookup: CDR1 SEHNR, CDR2 FQNEAQ (reference sequence).